This T cell receptor beta chain was recovered during a study of blood T cell repertoires in COVID-19. Across the whole study: COVID-19 samples, acute and convalescent, were from the United States, Italy and Spain. PBMCs, B-cell-depleted T cells, or T cells provided the cDNA or gDNA that made up the material.

In the original workflow: Scientists estimated how many nucleated cells there were by amplifying reference gene primers. Generated by immunoSEQ multiplex PCR, the TCRdb table keeps only in-frame clones and is missing some. The D gene and trimming were derived from the DNA, and the V and J assignments and clone size from that table. Found here are fewer than 250,000 clones, roughly 82% of them singletons; the top ten hold around 4.7%. The CDR3 length is 14 residues. Trimming removed 0 bases at V and 4 bases at J, with 9 bases between. Germline V lookup: CDR1 MNHEY, CDR2 SVGAGI. This rearrangement joins TRBV6-5 to TRBJ1-2, with a tentative D call TRBD1 (5 bases). This receptor was obtained from a woman in her 70s with acute or convalescent COVID-19. The material sequenced was peripheral blood. CDR3 DNA: TGTGCCAGCAGTTACTCCGGGGACTCCTATGGCTACACCTTC. As protein: CASSYSGDSYGYTF.